The sequence of this T cell receptor beta chain was determined in a study of cytomegalovirus exposure and HLA in healthy donors. Study outcomes and limitations: Indistinguishable V segments such as TRBV6-2 and TRBV6-3 were excluded.

PCR involved 60 Vbeta and 13 Jbeta primers. Method: immunoSEQ multiplex PCR; TCRdb's copy keeps in-frame clones and lacks some. Of under 200,000 clones in the sample, around four fifths were seen once. To note about this clone: What it binds is not known.

The CDR3 covers 14 residues. Looked up from germline, CDR1 is SGHNT and CDR2 is YYREEE (reference sequence). The V and J ends lost 1 base and 9 bases respectively, with 17 bases between them. What was sequenced was PBMCs. This chain uses TRBV5-4 with TRBJ2-7; D gene unclear. This TCR came from a woman between 50 and 59 years old in good health and CMV-seronegative. CDR3 region: CASSLSRPTVRQYF. The CDR3, as DNA: TGTGCCAGCAGCTTGTCACGGCCAACAGTGCGGCAGTACTTC.